The text below deals with one T cell receptor beta chain. Sequencing used immunoSEQ multiplex PCR; TCRdb keeps in-frame clones, though not all of them. Among 90,000 to 130,000 clones listed, 85% to 90% were seen once. The sample is drawn from a study of blood T cell repertoires in COVID-19. This CDR3 region has 15 residues. J was trimmed by 8 bases and V by 5 bases; bases with no gene match: 10. From germline, CDR1 is SGHRS and CDR2 YFSETQ. The chain has TRBV5-1 and TRBJ1-4, with 9 bases matching TRBD1. The sample consisted of peripheral blood. This receptor was taken from a woman aged 45-59 years with acute or convalescent COVID-19. CDR3 in amino acids: CASSPGTGSPEKLFF. DNA of the CDR3: TGCGCCAGCAGTCCCGGGACAGGGTCCCCCGAAAAACTGTTTTTT. Variable domain in full (rest from reference TRBV5-1 and TRBJ1-4): KAGVTQTPRYLIKTRGQQVTLSCSPISGHRSVSWYQQTPGQGLQFLFEYFSETQRNKGNFPGRFSGRQFSNSRSEMNVSTLELGDSALYLCASSPGTGSPEKLFFGSGTQLSVL.